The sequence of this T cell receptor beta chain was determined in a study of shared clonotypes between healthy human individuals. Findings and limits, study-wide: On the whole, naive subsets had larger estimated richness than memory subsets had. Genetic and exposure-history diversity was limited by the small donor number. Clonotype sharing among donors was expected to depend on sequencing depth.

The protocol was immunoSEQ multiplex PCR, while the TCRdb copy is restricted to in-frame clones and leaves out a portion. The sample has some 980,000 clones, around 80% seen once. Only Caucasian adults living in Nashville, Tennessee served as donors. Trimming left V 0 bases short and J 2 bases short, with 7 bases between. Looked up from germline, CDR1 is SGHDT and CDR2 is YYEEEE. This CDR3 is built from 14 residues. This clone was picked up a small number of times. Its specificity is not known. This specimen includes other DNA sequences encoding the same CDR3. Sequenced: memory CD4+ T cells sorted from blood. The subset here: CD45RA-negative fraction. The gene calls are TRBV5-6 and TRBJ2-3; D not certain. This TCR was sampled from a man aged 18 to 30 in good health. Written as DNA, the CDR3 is TGTGCCAGCAGCTTGGGTGGTTCCACAGATACGCAGTATTTT. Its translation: CASSLGGSTDTQYF.